The 20 T cell receptor beta chains reported below all come from one sample, sequenced in a study of response to subunit inactivated influenza vaccine (dated by TCRdb to the late 2010s). The receptor library was made with RT-PCR. Instrument used: Illumina HiSeq 2500. TCRdb reanalyzed the raw reads on its own, using fastp at Q25 for trimming and MiXCR for clone calling, and kept in-frame beta chains. All rows with the same CDR3 protein become a single entry with the most common DNA and genes. The sample yields 800,000 or so distinct CDR3 sequences; 21% were counted once. The ten largest clones capture roughly 10% of the sample. The source material was PBMCs from blood, sampled around 5 days after vaccination. The receptors derive from a middle-aged man who received an inactivated influenza vaccine. Donor details come from another sample of the same person, matched by shared clones.

The chain joins TRBV29-1 to TRBJ1-2; perhaps TRBD1 as D (5 bases). This CDR3 comprises 13 residues. V lost 0 bases and J lost 8, with 13 bases in between. Germline CDR1 reads SQVTM; CDR2 reads ANQGSEA. Here the CDR3 reads CSVEDLQGRGYTF. CDR3 sequence (DNA): TGCAGCGTTGAAGATCTTCAGGGTAGGGGCTACACCTTC.

J is TRBJ2-1 and V is TRBV11-1; D might be TRBD1 or TRBD2, each matching 5 bases. This CDR3 region has 19 residues. V was pared by 1 base and J by 0 bases, with 19 bases between. Germline CDR1 SGHAT, CDR2 FQDESV (reference sequence). CDR3: CASSLVRGGTASSYNEQFF. In DNA form, the CDR3 reads TGTGCCAGCAGCTTAGTCCGTGGGGGAACAGCAAGCTCCTACAATGAGCAGTTCTTC.

A few counts support this clonotype. The CDR3 nucleotides are TGTGCCAGCAGCCCCTACCTCAGCGGGGGGAATCCGTATTTT. Its protein product is CASSPYLSGGNPYF. V gene TRBV7-2 combines with J gene TRBJ2-3; TRBD2 aligns across 9 bases. Germline CDR1 SGHTA, CDR2 FQGNSA. Losses at the gene ends were 5 bases for V and 14 bases for J; bases not matched to a gene: 14. This CDR3 region has 14 residues. Drawing the rest from reference TRBV7-2 and TRBJ2-3, the complete variable domain is GAGVSQSPSNKVTEKGKDVELRCDPISGHTALYWYRQSLGQGLEFLIYFQGNSAPDKSGLPSDRFSAERTGGSVSTLTIQRTQQEDSAVYLCASSPYLSGGNPYFGPGTRLTVL.

The rearrangement joins TRBV5-1 to TRBJ2-1; 7 bases match TRBD2. The CDR3 runs to 16 residues. Losses at the gene ends were 4 bases for V and 2 bases for J; bases not matched to a gene: 9. Germline V CDR1 and CDR2: SGHRS, YFSETQ. The chain's CDR3 is CASSGHGTTTYNEQFF. Written as DNA, the CDR3 is TGCGCCAGCAGCGGACATGGGACTACTACCTACAATGAGCAGTTCTTC.

This chain joins TRBV14 and TRBJ2-3; TRBD2 might be the D (5 bases). The germline gives CDR1 SGHDN, CDR2 FVKESK. V lost 2 bases and J 2 bases, leaving 14 bases between the germline ends. The CDR3 has 16 residues. DNA of the CDR3: TGTGCCAGCAGCCAACTGGGAGCGGAGATCACAGATACGCAGTATTTT. Protein: CASSQLGAEITDTQYF.

CDR3 nucleotide sequence: TGTGCCAGCAGCTTGAACCCAGGGGAGCAGCCCCAGCATTTT. Translation gives CASSLNPGEQPQHF. V usage is TRBV5-5 and J usage is TRBJ1-5; D might be TRBD1 (6 bases). The V end was cut by 1 base, the J end by 7 bases, with 12 bases between. In germline, CDR1 is SGHKS, CDR2 YYEKEE (reference sequence). The CDR3 is 14 residues long.

The table lists this clonotype with a few counts. This sequence joins TRBV11-2 and TRBJ2-5, with D possibly being TRBD1 (6 bases). CDR3 size: 15 residues. Germline-derived CDR1 and CDR2 are SGHAT and FQNNGV. V shed 3 bases and J shed 2 bases, with 13 bases lying between them. This chain's CDR3 is CASSFPGTTQETQYF. The CDR3 DNA reads TGTGCCAGCAGCTTCCCTGGGACAACGCAAGAGACCCAGTACTTC.

V gene TRBV6-1 combines with J gene TRBJ2-2, with TRBD1 matching over 11 bases. From germline, CDR1 is MNHNS and CDR2 SASEGT. V was pared by 2 bases and J by 6 bases, with 11 bases of the junction left unmatched. The CDR3 runs to 18 residues. This CDR3 reads CASSERTGGKSRAGELFF. The CDR3 nucleotides are TGTGCCAGCAGTGAAAGGACAGGGGGCAAATCTCGCGCCGGGGAGCTGTTTTTT.

This clonotype was picked up a small number of times. Here the CDR3 DNA reads TGTGCCAGCAGATTCATCCCGGGCACCTATGGCTACACCTTC. Its translation: CASRFIPGTYGYTF. This chain links TRBV28 with TRBJ1-2, with unresolved D. The germline gives CDR1 MDHEN, CDR2 SYDVKM. V lost 6 bases and J 4 bases, leaving 15 bases between the germline ends. The CDR3 is made up of 14 amino acids.

This clonotype has only a few counts. V and J are TRBV2 and TRBJ2-1; 8 nucleotides line up with TRBD2. Germline CDR1 reads SNHLY; CDR2 reads FYNNEI. The J segment lost 6 bases and the V segment lost 4 bases, leaving 5 bases of the junction unmatched. This CDR3 spans 14 amino acids. CDR3 sequence: CASSGERESNEQFF. The CDR3 nucleotides read TGTGCCAGCAGTGGTGAGCGGGAGAGCAATGAGCAGTTCTTC.

The CDR3, as DNA: TGTGCCAGCAGGACGGGACAGGGAGACACCGGGGAGCTGTTTTTT. This gives the protein CASRTGQGDTGELFF. The rearrangement joins TRBV12-3 or TRBV12-4 to TRBJ2-2; TRBD1 matches at 9 bases. V trimming: 6 bases; J trimming: 3 bases; junction bases outside the gene matches: 5. The CDR3 is made up of 15 amino acids.

V gene TRBV6-1 combines with J gene TRBJ2-2; 8 positions match TRBD1. The germline CDR1 and CDR2 sequences are MNHNS and SASEGT. The CDR3 has 16 residues. The ends lost 6 bases at V and 4 bases at J; junction bases unmatched: 10. The CDR3 region is CASSSGQGMITGELFF. CDR3 DNA: TGTGCCAGCAGCTCCGGACAGGGAATGATCACCGGGGAGCTGTTTTTT.

This clonotype was seen ten or more times. The gene calls are TRBV29-1 and TRBJ1-1; D gene unclear. CDR1 is SQVTM, CDR2 ANQGSEA, per germline. V was cut by 3 bases and J by 6 bases, with 8 bases left in between. The CDR3 spans 11 residues. In DNA, the CDR3 is TGCAGCGTTGATCCAGCGGCTGAAGCTTTCTTT. It yields the protein CSVDPAAEAFF. The variable domain in full, completed from reference TRBV29-1 and TRBJ1-1, reads SAVISQKPSRDICQRGTSLTIQCQVDSQVTMMFWYRQQPGQSLTLIATANQGSEATYESGFVIDKFPISRPNLTFSTLTVSNMSPEDSSIYLCSVDPAAEAFFGQGTRLTVV.

This rearrangement joins TRBV11-2 to TRBJ2-7, with D possibly being TRBD1 or TRBD2 (6 bases each). V lost 4 bases and J 0 bases, leaving 22 bases between the germline ends. The CDR3 is made up of 18 amino acids. CDR1 SGHAT and CDR2 FQNNGV come from the germline V gene. As DNA, the CDR3 is TGTGCCAGCAGCTCCAGGGGTGGAGGGGCCGGGGGCTCCTACGAGCAGTACTTC. It yields the protein CASSSRGGGAGGSYEQYF.

In this sample, this clonotype turned up a few times. The CDR3 bases are TGTGCCAGCAGCCCAGGTTGGGTCTCCTATAATTCACCCCTCCACTTT. Encoded protein: CASSPGWVSYNSPLHF. The rearrangement uses TRBV7-2 and TRBJ1-6; D not certain. The CDR3 consists of 16 residues. CDR1 and CDR2 from the germline V gene are SGHTA and FQGNSA. With 5 bases removed from V and 0 bases from J, the gap between germline ends came to 11 bases.

This clonotype was seen more than once but under ten times. The V and J genes are TRBV29-1 and TRBJ1-1; TRBD1 might be the D (5 bases). The CDR3 is 13 residues long. The germline CDR1 and CDR2 sequences are SQVTM and ANQGSEA. V was shortened by 3 bases and J by 6 bases, with 14 bases between the two germline ends. This chain's CDR3 is CSVDSGTNAEAFF. The CDR3 region has the DNA TGCAGCGTTGATTCGGGGACTAACGCTGAAGCTTTCTTT.

J is TRBJ2-3 and V is TRBV5-1; 16 bases line up with TRBD2. V gave up 3 bases and J gave up 3 bases; unmatched junction bases: 4. The CDR3 is 17 residues long. Germline CDR1 is SGHRS and CDR2 is YFSETQ. The CDR3 region is CASSSGTSGRVTDTQYF. As DNA, the CDR3 is TGCGCCAGCAGCTCCGGGACTAGCGGGAGGGTTACAGATACGCAGTATTTT.

This chain joins TRBV6-5 and TRBJ2-5; unclear D gene. Trimming cost V 4 bases and J 7 bases, with 13 bases left between them. Germline V CDR1 and CDR2: MNHEY, SVGAGI. The CDR3 runs to 13 residues. The CDR3 DNA reads as TGTGCCAGCAGTTCGACCCGATTGGCGACCCAGTACTTC. It encodes CASSSTRLATQYF.

This clonotype has more than one count but fewer than ten. The gene calls are TRBV20-1 and TRBJ2-7; 12 positions match TRBD1. The CDR3 totals 16 residues. Germline CDR1 reads DFQATT; CDR2 reads SNEGSKA (reference sequence). The V segment lost 3 bases and the J segment 4 bases; nucleotides outside the gene matches: 10. CDR3 in amino acids: CSASSGTGGAVYEQYF. The CDR3 DNA reads TGCAGTGCTAGCTCCGGGACAGGGGGCGCGGTTTACGAGCAGTACTTC.

This chain joins TRBV25-1 and TRBJ1-5, with TRBD1 identical over 12 bases. Germline lookup yields CDR1 MGHDK and CDR2 SYGVNS. V lost 8 bases, J lost 7 bases, and 6 bases stayed unmatched. CDR3 length: 14 amino acids. The CDR3 is CASRGQGAGQPQHF. The CDR3 DNA follows: TGTGCCAGCCGGGGACAGGGGGCCGGGCAGCCCCAGCATTTT.